Listed here is a single T cell receptor (beta chain). As yet, its antigen is unknown. This specimen comes from a study of CD8+ T cells in alopecia areata. Overall study context: The investigators scored severity in treated patients by the percentage of affected scalp area. Study observations and caveats: It was lesional scalp, especially alopecia totalis/universalis, that showed higher clonality than normal scalp.

Noted treatment: oral pan-JAK inhibitor, 5-10 mg twice daily. With V trimmed by 6 bases and J by 6 bases, 14 bases remained unmatched. Germline CDR1 is MNHEY and CDR2 is SMNVEV (reference sequence). This CDR3 contains 16 residues. After isolation, RNA underwent reverse transcription to generate cDNA as the sequencing template. Using immunoSEQ multiplex PCR, the repertoire was profiled, and TCRdb retains in-frame clones only, with some absent. The sample has about 42,000 clones, roughly 92% seen once. The TCR sequence derives from a human donor with alopecia areata. This chain links TRBV27 with TRBJ1-5; 7 bases align to TRBD1. The sequencing here drew on CD8+ T cells sorted from blood, taken at week 24, from a patient treated with tofacitinib. The DNA of the CDR3 is TGTGCCAGCAGCCCCACAATGAGACAGGGATCTCAGCCCCAGCATTTT. As protein: CASSPTMRQGSQPQHF.